The clone carrying this T cell receptor beta chain was detected only a few times. The antigen is not known. This record comes from a study of blood T cells in healthy people across ages. Study-level results: Observed TCR beta diversity showed a strong correlation with the percentage of naive T cells as measured by flow cytometry.

The CDR3 loop spans 14 amino acids. Trimming stripped 0 bases from V and 8 bases from J, with 13 bases between. Through a sample-barcoded 5' primer and a J-beta primer mix, a second PCR was run for roughly 6 to 12 cycles. Every single cDNA molecule received a tag from a template-switch adaptor with 12 random nucleotides. TCRdb reprocessed the 5' RACE reads via MiXCR and lists one record per CDR3 protein. The table includes roughly 800,000 distinct CDR3 sequences, 25% detected once. The same data also contributed to another study, on T cells of mothers and their children.

This chain joins TRBV12-3 or TRBV12-4 and TRBJ1-2; no definite D call. The TCR was taken from a boy between 10 and 17 years old in good health. Sequenced sample: blood. This CDR3 reads CASSLAGSGSGYTF. The CDR3 DNA follows: TGTGCCAGCAGTTTAGCAGGTTCCGGTTCGGGCTACACCTTC.